The 10 T cell receptor beta chains in this list originate from one sample, sequenced in a study of shared clonotypes between healthy human individuals. The method was immunoSEQ multiplex PCR; TCRdb's version includes in-frame clones alone and lacks a portion of them. Of about 2,500,000 clones in the sample, around nine tenths were seen once. The sequenced sample was naive CD4+ T cells sorted from blood. The subset: CD45RA+ positively selected. These receptor sequences come from a man younger than 35 in good health.

The chain uses TRBV27 and TRBJ2-3, with TRBD2 matching 10 bases. The CDR3 is made up of 16 amino acids. Germline V gives CDR1 MNHEY, CDR2 SMNVEV (reference sequence). The junction had 7 bases not matched to a gene; V was cut back by 5 bases and J by 2 bases. The CDR3 here is CASSPWTSGLTDTQYF. The CDR3, as DNA: TGTGCCAGCAGTCCATGGACTAGCGGCCTCACAGATACGCAGTATTTT.

The chain is built from TRBV30 and TRBJ1-1; 7 bases are a match to TRBD1. J was trimmed by 6 bases and V by 4 bases; bases with no gene match: 11. The CDR3 length is 14 residues. The germline V gene has CDR1 GTSNPN and CDR2 SVGIG (reference sequence). The CDR3 DNA is TGTGCCTGGAATGTGGGAGGGGGCGGCCCTGAAGCTTTCTTT. Encoded protein: CAWNVGGGGPEAFF. Combining the CDR3 with reference TRBV30 and TRBJ1-1 gives the whole variable domain SQTIHQWPATLVQPVGSPLSLECTVEGTSNPNLYWYRQAAGRGLQLLFYSVGIGQISSEVPQNLSASRPQDRQFILSSKKLLLSDSGFYLCAWNVGGGGPEAFFGQGTRLTVV.

The CDR3 is CASSSGTSRYNEQFF. The CDR3 region has the DNA TGTGCCAGCAGCTCCGGGACTAGCAGATACAATGAGCAGTTCTTC. The chain combines TRBV7-8 with TRBJ2-1, with 9 bases matching TRBD2. CDR1 is SGHVS and CDR2 is FQNEAQ in the germline V gene. The CDR3 spans 15 residues. Trimming at V came to 4 bases and at J to 4 bases, leaving 5 bases not matched to a gene. Full variable domain (rest looked up from reference TRBV7-8 and TRBJ2-1): GAGVSQSPRYKVAKRGQDVALRCDPISGHVSLFWYQQALGQGPEFLTYFQNEAQLDKSGLPSDRFFAERPEGSVSTLKIQRTQQEDSAVYLCASSSGTSRYNEQFFGPGTRLTVL.

The rearrangement joins TRBV5-4 to TRBJ2-3; D remains unclear. Germline V lookup: CDR1 SGHNT, CDR2 YYREEE (reference sequence). Trimming took off 0 bases at V and 2 bases at J, with 4 bases between the two ends. The CDR3 has 13 residues. The CDR3 region is CASSLAITDTQYF. CDR3 nucleotides: TGTGCCAGCAGCTTGGCGATCACAGATACGCAGTATTTT.

J is TRBJ2-7 and V is TRBV2; D is undetermined. Per germline, CDR1 SNHLY and CDR2 FYNNEI. The V end lost 9 bases, the J end lost 0 bases, and 9 bases lay between the germline ends. The CDR3 sequence is 12 residues long. The CDR3 DNA reads TGTGCCAGTCAACGGAGCTCCTACGAGCAGTACTTC. This sequence encodes CASQRSSYEQYF.

This clone has only a few counts. V usage is TRBV28 and J usage is TRBJ1-5, with TRBD1 identical over 7 bases. J lost 6 bases, V lost 8 bases, and 13 bases had no gene match. In germline, CDR1 is MDHEN, CDR2 SYDVKM. CDR3 size: 15 residues. CDR3 sequence (DNA): TGTGCCAGCTCAATTGGGGGACAGCATATTCAGCCCCAGCATTTT. Its translation: CASSIGGQHIQPQHF.

This clone has just a few counts. The chain links TRBV4-2 to TRBJ1-5; 7 bases map to TRBD1. The V segment lost 0 bases and the J segment 7 bases; nucleotides outside the gene matches: 6. Germline V gene data show CDR1 as LGHNA and CDR2 as YNFKEQ. This CDR3 has 15 amino acids. CDR3 coding DNA: TGTGCCAGCAGCCAAGAGTGGCAGGGGGACCAGCCCCAGCATTTT. Protein sequence: CASSQEWQGDQPQHF.

The chain joins TRBV6-1 to TRBJ1-2; no definite D call. Germline values: CDR1 MNHNS, CDR2 SASEGT. The CDR3 contains 13 residues. V was pared by 4 bases and J by 7 bases, with 13 bases between. CDR3 coding DNA: TGTGCCAGCAGTGCGAACCAACCGGGTGGCTACACCTTC. The encoded protein is CASSANQPGGYTF.

The chain carries TRBV30 and TRBJ2-7; TRBD2 matches at 13 bases. J lost 7 bases, V lost 3 bases, and 9 bases had no gene match. The CDR3 loop spans 15 amino acids. Germline V gives CDR1 GTSNPN, CDR2 SVGIG (reference sequence). This CDR3 reads CAWRETGLAGDEQYF. The CDR3 DNA reads TGTGCCTGGAGAGAAACAGGACTAGCGGGAGATGAGCAGTACTTC.

The rearrangement uses TRBV10-2 and TRBJ2-7; 14 bases are shared with TRBD2. Germline CDR1 is WSHSY and CDR2 is SAAADI. Unmatched junction bases numbered 12, after V lost 7 bases and J lost 4 bases. The CDR3 has 17 amino acids. Written as DNA, the CDR3 is TGCGCCAGCATGCCGGGACTAGCGGGAGTTTGGAGGTACGAGCAGTACTTC. This gives the protein CASMPGLAGVWRYEQYF.